This entry features one T cell receptor (beta chain) sequence. The sample originates from a study of OX40 agonist ivuxolimab in advanced cancers. As for the study in general: Prior anti-PD-1, anti-PD-L1 or anti-CTLA-4 therapy was allowed; 40% had some.

CDR1 is SGHRS, CDR2 YFSETQ, per germline. Deletions cut 4 bases from V and 6 bases from J, with 17 bases between. The CDR3 runs to 15 residues. Libraries were prepared by immunoSEQ multiplex PCR; TCRdb keeps only in-frame clonotypes and omits some of them. The sample carries approximately 64,000 clones, roughly 85% recorded once. The rearrangement links TRBV5-1 to TRBJ1-3; D is possibly TRBD1 (6 bases). The sequenced sample was CD4+ or CD8+ T cells sorted from blood, obtained in a trial of the OX40 agonist ivuxolimab. This receptor was taken from an adult with an advanced solid tumor such as melanoma, head and neck, liver or kidney cancer. CDR3: CASSPEGEGSNTIYF. The CDR3 region has the DNA TGCGCCAGCAGCCCGGAGGGGGAAGGGTCAAACACCATATATTTT.